This T cell receptor (beta chain) stems from a study of cytomegalovirus exposure and HLA in healthy donors. Concerning this clone: Its antigen is currently unknown.

The PCR employed 60 Vbeta primers together with 13 Jbeta primers. Profiling relied on immunoSEQ multiplex PCR, and the TCRdb table lists in-frame clones only, not all of them. The sample consists of roughly 200,000 clones, about three quarters of them appearing once. V dropped 2 bases and J dropped 3; count of bases not matched to a gene: 7. Germline CDR1 MNHEY, CDR2 SMNVEV (reference sequence). CDR3 size: 15 residues. General study points: Some highly shared sequence variants likely arose as a pipeline artifact. The productive fraction for most TCR beta V segments was about 90% or about 30% in an earlier analysis. The study carried out a later analysis of TCR beta sequences. It associated 15,000 to 20,000 of them with specific HLA alleles at a false discovery rate of 0.05. CMV antigen specificity was confirmed in vitro for a few CMV-associated chains.

The material sequenced was PBMCs. The chain uses TRBV27 and TRBJ2-7; 7 bases map to TRBD1. The sequence came from a woman aged 30 to 39 in good health and CMV-seropositive. The CDR3 region is CASSLVGGRGYEQYF. The DNA for the CDR3 is TGTGCCAGCAGTTTAGTAGGGGGCAGGGGCTACGAGCAGTACTTC.